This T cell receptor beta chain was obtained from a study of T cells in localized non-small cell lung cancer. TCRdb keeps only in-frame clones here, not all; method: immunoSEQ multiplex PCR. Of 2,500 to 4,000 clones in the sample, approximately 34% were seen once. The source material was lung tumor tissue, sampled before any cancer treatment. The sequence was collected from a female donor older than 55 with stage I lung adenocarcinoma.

CDR3 protein: CASSANRGGLAVGGDTQYF. In nucleotides, the CDR3 is TGTGCCAGTAGTGCCAACAGGGGGGGACTAGCGGTTGGTGGAGATACGCAGTATTTT. This chain joins TRBV19 and TRBJ2-3; TRBD2 aligns across 11 bases. This CDR3 comprises 19 residues. The J segment lost 5 bases and the V segment lost 5 bases, leaving 18 bases of the junction unmatched. Germline lookup yields CDR1 LNHDA and CDR2 SQIVND (reference sequence).